This T cell receptor (beta chain) was sequenced in a study of blood T cell repertoires in COVID-19. Some clones are missing from TCRdb's copy, which holds only in-frame ones; the method was immunoSEQ multiplex PCR. The repertoire consists of tens of thousands of clones, with around 80% occurring once and the leading ten covering around 4.1%. CDR1 LNHDA and CDR2 SQIVND come from the germline V gene (reference sequence). This CDR3 is 14 amino acids long. Trimming cost V 8 bases and J 7 bases; bases outside gene matches: 8. The TCR sequence derives from a woman in her thirties or forties with acute COVID-19. Input material: PBMCs or T cells enriched from blood (not recorded which). V gene TRBV19 combines with J gene TRBJ2-2; TRBD2 matches 9 bases. CDR3 DNA sequence: TGTGCCAGTCTCAGCGGGAGGCTCGTCGGGGAGCTGTTTTTT. Translation: CASLSGRLVGELFF.